This T cell receptor (beta chain) was identified in a study of blood T cell repertoires in COVID-19. Assay: immunoSEQ multiplex PCR; the TCRdb copy retains only in-frame clones and omits some. The data show about 120,000 clones, with approximately 80% seen just once and roughly 4.3% held by the top ten. This clone was seen only once. From germline, CDR1 is SGHTA and CDR2 FQGNSA. Trimming took 1 base from V and 14 from J, leaving 18 bases between them. The CDR3 spans 15 residues. The chain employs TRBV7-2 and TRBJ1-6; unclear D gene. The sequence derives from a woman in her 70s with acute or convalescent COVID-19. Sequenced: peripheral blood. The CDR3 reads CASSLGGGSGASLHF. The DNA of the CDR3 is TGTGCCAGCAGCTTAGGGGGAGGATCAGGTGCATCCCTCCACTTT.